This entry features one T cell receptor beta chain sequence. Its antigen remains unidentified. Germline is not matched at one junction end, which may reflect a read error. From germline, CDR1 is MNHEY and CDR2 SVGAGI. The CDR3 covers 13 residues. This record belongs to a study of tumor-infiltrating lymphocytes in primary liver carcinoma. Study conclusions and caveats: Tumors carried a top-250-clone fraction significantly exceeding that of blood (p = 0.039).

Priming with a constant-region primer yielded TCR beta cDNA from about 510 ng total RNA. Nested multiplex PCR, run for three rounds with slightly modified ARM-PCR, yielded TCR beta libraries. The two initial PCR rounds, approximately 10 cycles each, used TRBV1-TRBV30 forward and C-beta reverse primers. TCRdb re-called the multiplex PCR reads through MiXCR, storing one row per CDR3 protein. The table shows about 200,000 distinct CDR3 sequences, with roughly 80% occurring only once. Joint extraction of RNA and DNA used 20-30 mg of bulk tissue that was unsorted. The cohort consisted of patients whose primary liver carcinoma was surgically resected. Each tumor had five separate regions sampled.

Sequencing input: tumor tissue from primary liver carcinoma. This receptor was obtained from a man aged 35 to 55 with primary liver carcinoma and hepatitis B virus infection. The chain joins TRBV6-5 to TRBJ1-2; unclear D gene. This CDR3 is CAGSYRTNYGYTF. The CDR3 DNA follows: TGTGCCGGCAGTTACCGAACTAACTATGGCTACACCTTC.